This is a list of T cell receptor beta chains from one sample in a study of Graves' ophthalmopathy and Graves' hyperthyroidism. A single record per CDR3 protein comes from TCRdb applying MiXCR to the multiplex PCR reads. The sample lists 350,000 to 400,000 distinct CDR3 sequences, 15% to 20% occurring once. Material for sequencing was peripheral blood. The source is a woman between 18 and 29 years old with Graves' ophthalmopathy. CDR3s include the opening cysteine and the closing phenylalanine or tryptophan. D genes are given only for firm matches. Clone size is stated in some rows and not others, as once, few, many or a class when expanded.

V gene: TRBV20-1
J gene: TRBJ2-7
D gene: TRBD1
clone size: NA
CDR3 DNA: TGCAGTGCTACAGAAGGGACAGGGCCCTACGAGCAGTACTTC
CDR3 protein: CSATEGTGPYEQYF

V gene: TRBV9
J gene: TRBJ1-6
D gene: NA
clone size: many
CDR3 DNA: TGTGCCAGCAGCGTTGGGGAATCACCCCTCCACTTT
CDR3 protein: CASSVGESPLHF

V gene: TRBV6-5
J gene: TRBJ2-7
D gene: NA
clone size: many
CDR3 DNA: TGTGCCAGCAGTTTAACAGGCGATTCCTACGAGCAGTACTTC
CDR3 protein: CASSLTGDSYEQYF

V gene: TRBV11-2
J gene: TRBJ2-2
D gene: TRBD1
clone size: many
CDR3 DNA: TGTGCCAGCAGCGGACAGGGCCTGGCCGGGGAGCTGTTTTTT
CDR3 protein: CASSGQGLAGELFF

V gene: TRBV12-3/TRBV12-4
J gene: TRBJ2-5
D gene: TRBD1
clone size: many
CDR3 DNA: TGTGCCAGCAGGATACAGGGGGCCGAAGAGACCCAGTACTTC
CDR3 protein: CASRIQGAEETQYF

V gene: TRBV6-1
J gene: TRBJ2-5
D gene: TRBD1
clone size: many
CDR3 DNA: TGTGCCAGCTCATCCCTTGGAGTCGCTACAGGGGGCTCCAAGACCCAGTACTTC
CDR3 protein: CASSSLGVATGGSKTQYF

V gene: TRBV11-1
J gene: TRBJ1-1
D gene: TRBD1
clone size: many
CDR3 DNA: TGTGCCAGCAGCCGGGGACAGGGGTTCCCTGAAGCTTTCTTT
CDR3 protein: CASSRGQGFPEAFF

V gene: TRBV10-3
J gene: TRBJ2-5
D gene: TRBD2
clone size: many
CDR3 DNA: TGTGCCATCAGTTCCACACTAGCGGGTGAACAAGAGACCCAGTACTTC
CDR3 protein: CAISSTLAGEQETQYF

V gene: TRBV7-8
J gene: TRBJ2-4
D gene: NA
clone size: many
CDR3 DNA: TGTGCCAGCAGCCCCGAGGGGACCAAAAACATTCAGTACTTC
CDR3 protein: CASSPEGTKNIQYF

V gene: TRBV12-3/TRBV12-4
J gene: TRBJ1-1
D gene: NA
clone size: many
CDR3 DNA: TGTGCCAGCAGTTTACCAGTATCGAGGGGACGGAACACTGAAGCTTTCTTT
CDR3 protein: CASSLPVSRGRNTEAFF

V gene: TRBV6-1
J gene: TRBJ2-7
D gene: TRBD1
clone size: NA
CDR3 DNA: TGTGCCAGCAGTAGGCCGGGACAGGGACCCTACGAGCAGTACTTC
CDR3 protein: CASSRPGQGPYEQYF

V gene: TRBV12-3/TRBV12-4
J gene: TRBJ2-5
D gene: TRBD2
clone size: many
CDR3 DNA: TGTGCCAGCAGTCCGGGGACTAGCGGGGGGGAGACCCAGTACTTC
CDR3 protein: CASSPGTSGGETQYF

V gene: TRBV28
J gene: TRBJ2-5
D gene: NA
clone size: NA
CDR3 DNA: TGTGCCAGCAGTTGGGGCCAAGGGCCCCTAGAGACCCAGTACTTC
CDR3 protein: CASSWGQGPLETQYF

V gene: TRBV4-3
J gene: TRBJ2-7
D gene: NA
clone size: many
CDR3 DNA: TGCGCCAGCAGCCAAGTGACGAACTACGAGCAGTACTTC
CDR3 protein: CASSQVTNYEQYF

V gene: TRBV6-5
J gene: TRBJ2-4
D gene: TRBD2
clone size: many
CDR3 DNA: TGTGCCAGCAGTTACTCCCTTGGCACTAGCGGAACATTAGCCAAAAACATTCAGTACTTC
CDR3 protein: CASSYSLGTSGTLAKNIQYF

V gene: TRBV28
J gene: TRBJ1-1
D gene: TRBD1
clone size: NA
CDR3 DNA: TGTGCCAGCAGCGTGAGCCCAGGGGGCAACACTGAAGCTTTCTTT
CDR3 protein: CASSVSPGGNTEAFF

V gene: TRBV6-5
J gene: TRBJ1-1
D gene: TRBD1
clone size: NA
CDR3 DNA: TGTGCCAGCAGTTACTCACAGGGGGCAGGGGGCACTGAAGCTTTCTTT
CDR3 protein: CASSYSQGAGGTEAFF

V gene: TRBV15
J gene: TRBJ1-1
D gene: NA
clone size: many
CDR3 DNA: TGTGCCACCAGCAGAGGGACCGGCACTGAAGCTTTCTTT
CDR3 protein: CATSRGTGTEAFF

V gene: TRBV28
J gene: TRBJ2-2
D gene: NA
clone size: few
CDR3 DNA: TGTGCCAGCAGCCAGTTTCCGGGACGGGGCACCGGGGAGCTGTTTTTT
CDR3 protein: CASSQFPGRGTGELFF

V gene: TRBV6-5
J gene: TRBJ1-1
D gene: NA
clone size: many
CDR3 DNA: TGTGCCAGCAGTTATCCCAGGGGCTTGTACACTGAAGCTTTCTTT
CDR3 protein: CASSYPRGLYTEAFF

V gene: TRBV11-2
J gene: TRBJ2-7
D gene: TRBD2
clone size: many
CDR3 DNA: TGTGCCAGCAGCTCGTCCGGGACTAGATCCTACGAGCAGTACTTC
CDR3 protein: CASSSSGTRSYEQYF

V gene: TRBV6-4
J gene: TRBJ2-2
D gene: NA
clone size: NA
CDR3 DNA: TGTGCCAGCAGTGAAGGTCCGTTCGGAAGGGAGCTGTTTTTT
CDR3 protein: CASSEGPFGRELFF

V gene: TRBV20-1
J gene: TRBJ2-5
D gene: TRBD2
clone size: many
CDR3 DNA: TGCAGTGCCCGACTAGCCGGGAGCACGTTCCTCCAAGAGACCCAGTACTTC
CDR3 protein: CSARLAGSTFLQETQYF

V gene: TRBV11-2
J gene: TRBJ1-4
D gene: NA
clone size: many
CDR3 DNA: TGTGCCAGCAGCTTAGTTCCCGGGTACCTTGGGCAACTGTTTTTT
CDR3 protein: CASSLVPGYLGQLFF

V gene: TRBV12-3/TRBV12-4
J gene: TRBJ1-1
D gene: TRBD1
clone size: many
CDR3 DNA: TGTGCCAGCAGTTTAATTGGACAGGGGAAAAGAGGGACTGGAGCTTTCTTT
CDR3 protein: CASSLIGQGKRGTGAFF

V gene: TRBV28
J gene: TRBJ1-5
D gene: NA
clone size: many
CDR3 DNA: TGTGCCAGCAGTTTTTATGCAGGTCAGCCCCAGCATTTT
CDR3 protein: CASSFYAGQPQHF

V gene: TRBV15
J gene: TRBJ1-6
D gene: NA
clone size: many
CDR3 DNA: TGTGCCACCAGCACTCCGGGCCCTAATTCACCCCTCCACTTT
CDR3 protein: CATSTPGPNSPLHF

V gene: TRBV19
J gene: TRBJ1-5
D gene: NA
clone size: once
CDR3 DNA: TGTGCCAGTGATTCCAAACACCGGGACAATCAGCCCCAGCATTTT
CDR3 protein: CASDSKHRDNQPQHF

V gene: TRBV4-1
J gene: TRBJ2-7
D gene: NA
clone size: many
CDR3 DNA: TGCGCCAGCAGCCATATACAGGGAATAAAGTACGAGCAGTACTTC
CDR3 protein: CASSHIQGIKYEQYF

V gene: TRBV6-5
J gene: TRBJ2-2
D gene: NA
clone size: many
CDR3 DNA: TGTGCCAGCAGCAGGGACACCTCGAACACCGGGGAGCTGTTTTTT
CDR3 protein: CASSRDTSNTGELFF

V gene: TRBV5-1
J gene: TRBJ1-1
D gene: NA
clone size: many
CDR3 DNA: TGCGCCAGCAGCGCAGAAGGGGGAAGAGCTTTCTTT
CDR3 protein: CASSAEGGRAFF

V gene: TRBV12-3/TRBV12-4
J gene: TRBJ2-2
D gene: NA
clone size: many
CDR3 DNA: TGTGCCAGCAGTCCTTATCTCCGGGGGCGAAGGACCGGGGAGCTGTTTTTT
CDR3 protein: CASSPYLRGRRTGELFF

V gene: TRBV6-5
J gene: TRBJ2-7
D gene: TRBD1
clone size: many
CDR3 DNA: TGTGCCAGCATTACCCCGGACAGGCCCTACGAGCAGTACTTC
CDR3 protein: CASITPDRPYEQYF

V gene: TRBV19
J gene: TRBJ1-5
D gene: NA
clone size: many
CDR3 DNA: TGTGCCAGTAGTATCCTAGGACAGACTAGCAATCAGCCCCAGCATTTT
CDR3 protein: CASSILGQTSNQPQHF

V gene: TRBV6-2/TRBV6-3
J gene: TRBJ2-3
D gene: TRBD1
clone size: NA
CDR3 DNA: TGTGCCAGCAGTACAGGACAGGGGAACACAGATACGCAGTATTTT
CDR3 protein: CASSTGQGNTDTQYF

V gene: TRBV7-6
J gene: TRBJ2-4
D gene: TRBD1
clone size: many
CDR3 DNA: TGTGCCAGCAGCCCAGGGGGTGGGGACATTCAGTACTTC
CDR3 protein: CASSPGGGDIQYF

V gene: TRBV6-2/TRBV6-3
J gene: TRBJ2-5
D gene: TRBD2
clone size: many
CDR3 DNA: TGTGCCAGCAGTTACTCTCGGGGGGGGGCAGCGGTGACCCAGTACTTC
CDR3 protein: CASSYSRGGAAVTQYF